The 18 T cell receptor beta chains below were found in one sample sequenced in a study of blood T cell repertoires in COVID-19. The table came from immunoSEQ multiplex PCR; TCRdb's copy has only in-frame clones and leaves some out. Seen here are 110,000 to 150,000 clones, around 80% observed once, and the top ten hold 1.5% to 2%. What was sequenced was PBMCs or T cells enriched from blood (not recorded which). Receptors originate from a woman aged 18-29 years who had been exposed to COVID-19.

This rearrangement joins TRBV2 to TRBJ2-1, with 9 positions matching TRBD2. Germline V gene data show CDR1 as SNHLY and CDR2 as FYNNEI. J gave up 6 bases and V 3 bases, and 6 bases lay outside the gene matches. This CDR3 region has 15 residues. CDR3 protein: CASSDWASGTNEQFF. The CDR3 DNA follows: TGTGCCAGCAGTGACTGGGCTAGCGGGACCAATGAGCAGTTCTTC.

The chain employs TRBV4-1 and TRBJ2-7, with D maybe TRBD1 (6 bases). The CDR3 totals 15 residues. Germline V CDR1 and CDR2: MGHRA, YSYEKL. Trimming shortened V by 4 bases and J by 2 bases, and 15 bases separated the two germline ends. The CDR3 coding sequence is TGCGCCAGCAGCCCGTGGACAGATGGCCCCTACGAGCAGTACTTC. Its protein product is CASSPWTDGPYEQYF.

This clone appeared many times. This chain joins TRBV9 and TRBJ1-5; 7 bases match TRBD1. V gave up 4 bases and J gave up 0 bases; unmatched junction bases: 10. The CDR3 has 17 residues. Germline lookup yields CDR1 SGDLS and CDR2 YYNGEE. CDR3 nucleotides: TGTGCCAGCAGCTCAGGGGACAGCCTCTATAGCAATCAGCCCCAGCATTTT. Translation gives CASSSGDSLYSNQPQHF.

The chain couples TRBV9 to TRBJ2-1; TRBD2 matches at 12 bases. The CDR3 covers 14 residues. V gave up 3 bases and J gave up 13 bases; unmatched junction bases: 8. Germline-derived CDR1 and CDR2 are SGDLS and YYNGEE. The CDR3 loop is CASSETTSGRFQFF. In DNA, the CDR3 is TGTGCCAGCAGCGAGACGACTAGCGGGAGATTTCAGTTCTTC.

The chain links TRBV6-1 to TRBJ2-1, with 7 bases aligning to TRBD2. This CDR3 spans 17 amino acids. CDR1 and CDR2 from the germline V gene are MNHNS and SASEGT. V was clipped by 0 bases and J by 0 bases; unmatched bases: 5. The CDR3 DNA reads TGTGCCAGCAGTGAAGCCCGACTAGCCCTCTCCTACAATGAGCAGTTCTTC. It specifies CASSEARLALSYNEQFF.

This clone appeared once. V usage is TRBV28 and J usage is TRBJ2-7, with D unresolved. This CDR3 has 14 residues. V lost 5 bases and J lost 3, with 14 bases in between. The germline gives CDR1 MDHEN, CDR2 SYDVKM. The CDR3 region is CASSPPYSSYEQYF. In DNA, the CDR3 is TGTGCCAGCAGTCCCCCTTACAGTAGCTACGAGCAGTACTTC. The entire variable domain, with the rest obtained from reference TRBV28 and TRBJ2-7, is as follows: DVKVTQSSRYLVKRTGEKVFLECVQDMDHENMFWYRQDPGLGLRLIYFSYDVKMKEKGDIPEGYSVSREKKERFSLILESASTNQTSMYLCASSPPYSSYEQYFGPGTRLTVT.

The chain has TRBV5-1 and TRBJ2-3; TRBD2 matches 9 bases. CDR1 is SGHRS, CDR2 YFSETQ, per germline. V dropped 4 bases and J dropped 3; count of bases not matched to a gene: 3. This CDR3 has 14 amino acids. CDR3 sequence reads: CASSATSGTDTQYF. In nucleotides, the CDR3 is TGCGCCAGCAGCGCGACTAGCGGAACAGATACGCAGTATTTT.

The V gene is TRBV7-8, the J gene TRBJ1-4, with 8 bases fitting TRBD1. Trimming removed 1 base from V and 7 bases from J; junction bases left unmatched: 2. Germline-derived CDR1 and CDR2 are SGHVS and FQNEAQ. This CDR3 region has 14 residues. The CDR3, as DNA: TGTGCCAGCAGCTTAGAAGGGACAGGTGAAAAACTGTTTTTT. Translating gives CASSLEGTGEKLFF.

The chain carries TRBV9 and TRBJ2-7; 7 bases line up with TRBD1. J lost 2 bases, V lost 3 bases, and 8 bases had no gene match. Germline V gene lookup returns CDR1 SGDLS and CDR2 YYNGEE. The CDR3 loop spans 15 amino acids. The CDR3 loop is CASSGGTVPTYEQYF. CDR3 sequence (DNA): TGTGCCAGCAGCGGGGGGACAGTCCCAACCTACGAGCAGTACTTC. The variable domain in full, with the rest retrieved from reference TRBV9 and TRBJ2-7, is DSGVTQTPKHLITATGQRVTLRCSPRSGDLSVYWYQQSLDQGLQFLIQYYNGEERAKGNILERFSAQQFPDLHSELNLSSLELGDSALYFCASSGGTVPTYEQYFGPGTRLTVT.

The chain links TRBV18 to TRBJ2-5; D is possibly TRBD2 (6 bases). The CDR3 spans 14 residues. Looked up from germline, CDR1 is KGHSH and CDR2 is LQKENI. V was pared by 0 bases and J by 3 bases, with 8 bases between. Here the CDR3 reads CASSPPRREETQYF. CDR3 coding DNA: TGTGCCAGCTCACCACCGCGGAGGGAAGAGACCCAGTACTTC.

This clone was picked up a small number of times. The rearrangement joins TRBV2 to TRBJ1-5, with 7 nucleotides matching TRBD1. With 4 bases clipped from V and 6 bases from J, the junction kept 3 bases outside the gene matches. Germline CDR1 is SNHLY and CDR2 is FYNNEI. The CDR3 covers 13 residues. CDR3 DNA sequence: TGTGCCAGCAGTGGGGGGACAGTTCAGCCCCAGCATTTT. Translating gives CASSGGTVQPQHF. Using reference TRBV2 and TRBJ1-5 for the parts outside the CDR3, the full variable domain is EPEVTQTPSHQVTQMGQEVILRCVPISNHLYFYWYRQILGQKVEFLVSFYNNEISEKSEIFDDQFSVERPDGSNFTLKIRSTKLEDSAMYFCASSGGTVQPQHFGDGTRLSIL.

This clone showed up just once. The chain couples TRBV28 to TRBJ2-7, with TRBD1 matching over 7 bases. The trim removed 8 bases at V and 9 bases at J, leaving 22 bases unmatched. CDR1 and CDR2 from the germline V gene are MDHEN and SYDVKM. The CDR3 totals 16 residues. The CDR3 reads CASYYRGSPGPRRQYF. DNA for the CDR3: TGTGCCAGCTACTACAGGGGCAGCCCAGGACCGCGACGGCAGTACTTC. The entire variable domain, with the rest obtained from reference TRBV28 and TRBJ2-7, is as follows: DVKVTQSSRYLVKRTGEKVFLECVQDMDHENMFWYRQDPGLGLRLIYFSYDVKMKEKGDIPEGYSVSREKKERFSLILESASTNQTSMYLCASYYRGSPGPRRQYFGPGTRLTVT.

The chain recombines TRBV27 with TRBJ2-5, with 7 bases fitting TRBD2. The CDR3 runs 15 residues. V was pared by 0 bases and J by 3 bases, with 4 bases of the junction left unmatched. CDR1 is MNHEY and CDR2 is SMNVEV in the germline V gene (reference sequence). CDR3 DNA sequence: TGTGCCAGCAGTTTATCGGCGGGAGTGGAAGAGACCCAGTACTTC. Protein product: CASSLSAGVEETQYF.

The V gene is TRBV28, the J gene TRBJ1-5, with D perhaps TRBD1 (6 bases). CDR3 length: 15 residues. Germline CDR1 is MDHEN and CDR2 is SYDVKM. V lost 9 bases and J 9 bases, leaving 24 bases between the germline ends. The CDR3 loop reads CASLAGAGPNWPQHF. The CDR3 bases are TGTGCCAGTCTTGCAGGGGCCGGTCCGAATTGGCCCCAGCATTTT.

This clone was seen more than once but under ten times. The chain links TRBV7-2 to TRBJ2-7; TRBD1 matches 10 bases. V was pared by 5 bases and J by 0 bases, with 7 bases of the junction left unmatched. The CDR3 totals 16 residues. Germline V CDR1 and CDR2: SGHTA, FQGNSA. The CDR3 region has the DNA TGTGCCAGCAGCGAACCGGGACAGGGGCCCTCCTACGAGCAGTACTTC. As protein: CASSEPGQGPSYEQYF.

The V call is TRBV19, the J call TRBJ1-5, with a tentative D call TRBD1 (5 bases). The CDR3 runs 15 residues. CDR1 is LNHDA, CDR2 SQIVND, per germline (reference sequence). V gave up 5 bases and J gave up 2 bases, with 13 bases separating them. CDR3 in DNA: TGTGCCAGTAGTCCCGCGGGGGGAGGCAATCAGCCCCAGCATTTT. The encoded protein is CASSPAGGGNQPQHF.

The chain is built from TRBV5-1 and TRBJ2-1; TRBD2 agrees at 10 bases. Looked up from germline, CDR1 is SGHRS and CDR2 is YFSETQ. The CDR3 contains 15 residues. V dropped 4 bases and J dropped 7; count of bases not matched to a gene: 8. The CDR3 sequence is CASSPSGRAGNEQFF. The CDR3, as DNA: TGCGCCAGCAGCCCGAGCGGGAGGGCCGGAAATGAGCAGTTCTTC.

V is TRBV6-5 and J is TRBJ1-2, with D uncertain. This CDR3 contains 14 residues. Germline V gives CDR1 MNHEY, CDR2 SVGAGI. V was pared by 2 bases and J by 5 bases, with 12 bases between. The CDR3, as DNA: TGTGCCAGCAGTTACGGCCCCACGGGGTATGGCTACACCTTC. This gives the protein CASSYGPTGYGYTF.